The source of this T cell receptor beta chain is a study of identical twins. Study-wide findings and caveats: Alpha sequences that were out-of-frame and twin-shared showed an excess of low generation probability. Clonotypes of the beta chain that were abundant in cord blood carried fewer insertions (memory repertoires showed none).

Concerning this clonotype: Its antigen is undetermined.

This CDR3 comprises 11 residues. The ends were cut back, 7 bases at V and 7 bases at J, with 7 bases in the middle. No donor was unhealthy or non-Caucasian. The authors used template switching to add a universal primer site and gave cDNA unique molecular identifiers. TCRdb used MiXCR to reprocess the 5' RACE reads, holding one entry per CDR3 protein. The sample shows hundreds of thousands of distinct CDR3 sequences, 7% to 7.5% of them seen only once. These data were likewise used in another study, on yellow fever vaccine responses in identical twins.

This clonotype originated in a woman aged 18-29 years in good health. The rearrangement links TRBV12-3 or TRBV12-4 to TRBJ2-2, with D unresolved. The sequencing sample was made of PBMCs. CDR3 bases: TGTGCCAGCATGCTCGGCGGGGAGCTGTTTTTT. The encoded protein is CASMLGGELFF.